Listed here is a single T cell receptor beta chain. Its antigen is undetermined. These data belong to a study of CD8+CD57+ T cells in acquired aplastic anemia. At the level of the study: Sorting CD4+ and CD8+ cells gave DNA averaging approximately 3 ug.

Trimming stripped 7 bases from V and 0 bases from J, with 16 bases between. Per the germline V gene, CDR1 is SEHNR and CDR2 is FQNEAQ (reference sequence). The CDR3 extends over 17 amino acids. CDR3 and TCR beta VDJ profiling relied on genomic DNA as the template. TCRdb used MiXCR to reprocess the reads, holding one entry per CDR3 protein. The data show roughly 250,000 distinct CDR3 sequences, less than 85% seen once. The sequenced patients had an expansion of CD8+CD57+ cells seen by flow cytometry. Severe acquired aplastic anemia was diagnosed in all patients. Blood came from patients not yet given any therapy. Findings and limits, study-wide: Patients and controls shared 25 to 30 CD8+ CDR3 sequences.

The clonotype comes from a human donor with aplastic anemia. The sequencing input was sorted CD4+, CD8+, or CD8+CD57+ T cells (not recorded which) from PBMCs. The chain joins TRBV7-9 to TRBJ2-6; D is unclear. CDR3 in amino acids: CASTAVAVPSGANVLTF. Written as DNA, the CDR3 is TGTGCCAGCACCGCAGTGGCGGTCCCCTCTGGGGCCAACGTCCTGACTTTC.